What follows is one T cell receptor (beta chain) and its context. The data originate from a study of control samples from healthy donors and cancer patients. TCRdb's table, derived via immunoSEQ multiplex PCR, lists solely in-frame clones and lacks some. This table has 130,000 or so clones, roughly 88% appearing once. From germline, CDR1 is SNHLY and CDR2 FYNNEI. Trimming took 2 bases from V and 1 from J; bases not matched to a gene: 6. This CDR3 comprises 16 residues. This sequence was found in a man aged 50 to 59 in good health. The genes are TRBV2 and TRBJ2-7, with 9 bases fitting TRBD1. Material: blood. The CDR3 sequence: CASSEIGQGRSYEQYF. The CDR3 DNA reads TGTGCCAGCAGTGAAATTGGACAGGGGAGGTCCTACGAGCAGTACTTC.